The text below deals with one T cell receptor (beta chain). The sample comes from a study of CD8+CD57+ T cells in acquired aplastic anemia. Those patients picked for sequencing had displayed CD8+CD57+ cell expansion on flow cytometry. CDR3 size: 13 residues. The ends were cut back, 11 bases at V and 2 bases at J, with 16 bases in the middle. The germline V gene has CDR1 LNHNV and CDR2 YYDKDF (reference sequence). Profiling of TCR beta VDJ combinations and CDR3 sequences used genomic DNA as template. TCRdb ran MiXCR on the reads and lists one entry per CDR3 protein. The table has just over 450,000 distinct CDR3 sequences, more than 25% seen once.

This TCR came from a human donor with aplastic anemia. The chain employs TRBV15 and TRBJ2-7; a weak D match, TRBD1 (5 bases). The specimen sequenced was sorted CD4+, CD8+, or CD8+CD57+ T cells (not recorded which) from PBMCs. The CDR3 nucleotides read TGTGCCTTTACAAGGACGGACACCTACGAGCAGTACTTC. It specifies CAFTRTDTYEQYF.